Each of the 27 T cell receptor beta chains below was sequenced from the same sample in a study of T cells in Graves' hyperthyroidism and ophthalmopathy. From RNA transcripts, TCR beta CDR3 regions were amplified. The TCR CDR3 was amplified in a first-round RT-PCR using the HTBI primer set. One entry per CDR3 protein, called by TCRdb with MiXCR from the multiplex PCR reads. The data hold about 840,000 distinct CDR3 sequences, with 38% observed a single time. Sequenced input: blood. All receptors derive from a man aged 18 to 29 with Graves' hyperthyroidism.

The chain uses TRBV4-3 and TRBJ2-7, with a weak D call TRBD2 (5 bases). The germline V gene has CDR1 LGHNA and CDR2 YSLEER. Trimming took off 4 bases at V and 3 bases at J, with 16 bases between the two ends. CDR3 length: 15 amino acids. CDR3 protein: CASSPGPLEGYEQYF. CDR3 in DNA: TGCGCCAGCAGCCCTGGGCCCCTCGAGGGCTACGAGCAGTACTTC.

V is TRBV5-1 and J is TRBJ2-5, with 9 bases matching TRBD1. Per the germline V gene, CDR1 is SGHRS and CDR2 is YFSETQ. The CDR3 contains 14 residues. The V gene end was trimmed by 5 bases and the J gene end by 5 bases; junction bases not matched to a gene: 7. This CDR3 reads CASSSTGGWETQYF. CDR3 bases: TGCGCCAGCAGTTCTACAGGGGGCTGGGAGACCCAGTACTTC.

The V call is TRBV12-3 or TRBV12-4, the J call TRBJ2-2, with D maybe TRBD1 (5 bases). Trimming pared 2 bases from V and 1 base from J, leaving 8 bases between. This CDR3 has 15 residues. CDR3 sequence (DNA): TGTGCCAGCAGTTTAAGACAGAAGAACACCGGGGAGCTGTTTTTT. This encodes CASSLRQKNTGELFF.

The rearrangement joins TRBV5-1 to TRBJ2-5; 11 nucleotides align to TRBD2. With 7 bases clipped from V and 4 bases from J, the junction kept 9 bases outside the gene matches. This CDR3 comprises 15 residues. Germline CDR1 is SGHRS and CDR2 is YFSETQ. The chain's CDR3 is CASRLAGGPVETQYF. CDR3 DNA: TGCGCCAGCCGTTTAGCGGGAGGGCCAGTAGAGACCCAGTACTTC.

This clonotype was seen a handful of times. V gene TRBV12-3 or TRBV12-4 combines with J gene TRBJ1-1; weak D call: TRBD1 (6 bases). Trimming removed 6 bases from V and 10 bases from J, with 24 bases in between. The CDR3 contains 15 residues. The CDR3, as DNA: TGTGCCAGCAGCCCTCTCCCGATCACAGGGTGGGGAGCTTTCTTT. Translation: CASSPLPITGWGAFF.

The table lists this clonotype with a few counts. This rearrangement joins TRBV7-3 to TRBJ2-7, with a possible D match to TRBD2 (6 bases). Trimming took off 5 bases at V and 5 bases at J, with 19 bases between the two ends. Germline values: CDR1 SGHTA, CDR2 FQGTGA. The CDR3 spans 15 residues. CDR3 in amino acids: CASSPTGGGLNEQYF. CDR3 DNA: TGTGCCAGCAGCCCCACCGGAGGAGGGCTGAACGAGCAGTACTTC. Based on the CDR3 plus reference TRBV7-3 and TRBJ2-7, the full variable domain is GAGVSQTPSNKVTEKGKYVELRCDPISGHTALYWYRQSLGQGPEFLIYFQGTGAADDSGLPNDRFFAVRPEGSVSTLKIQRTERGDSAVYLCASSPTGGGLNEQYFGPGTRLTVT.

V and J are TRBV4-1 and TRBJ1-6, with D perhaps matching TRBD1 (5 bases). Germline assignment: CDR1 MGHRA and CDR2 YSYEKL. The CDR3 length is 15 residues. V was clipped by 0 bases and J by 6 bases, with 9 bases between them. CDR3 sequence reads: CASSQDRDFNSPLHF. The CDR3 bases are TGCGCCAGCAGCCAAGACAGGGACTTTAATTCACCCCTCCACTTT.

In the case of this clonotype: Just one base apart from a much larger clone, this may be a read error. The rearrangement links TRBV10-3 to TRBJ2-7; 9 bases fit TRBD2. This CDR3 is 14 amino acids long. V lost 6 bases to trimming and J lost 5 bases; unmatched junction nucleotides: 8. Germline V CDR1 and CDR2: ENHRY, SYGVKD. The DNA of the CDR3 is TGTGCCATCAGGGATAGCGGGAGTCCCAACGAGCAGTACTTC. Translating it yields CAIRDSGSPNEQYF.

This chain joins TRBV7-8 and TRBJ1-6; D not resolved. CDR3 length: 15 residues. Trimming removed 5 bases at V and 7 bases at J, with 15 bases between. The V gene's germline CDR1 is SGHVS and CDR2 FQNEAQ. The CDR3 DNA is TGTGCCAGCAGCCTATCCGGAGTGGGGAATTCACCCCTCCACTTT. Residues: CASSLSGVGNSPLHF.

In this sample, this clonotype turned up many times. The rearrangement joins TRBV7-2 to TRBJ2-7; D unclear. Germline V CDR1 and CDR2: SGHTA, FQGNSA. The V end lost 1 base, the J end lost 6 bases, and 7 bases lay between the germline ends. The CDR3 is made up of 12 amino acids. The CDR3 is CASSLEGLEQYF. The CDR3 DNA follows: TGTGCCAGCAGCTTAGAAGGTCTCGAGCAGTACTTC.

This clonotype has just one count. At one end the junction does not follow the germline gene, possibly because of a read error. This chain connects TRBV4-1 to TRBJ2-7, with 7 positions matching TRBD1. Germline V gene sequence: CDR1 MGHRA, CDR2 YSYEKL. The CDR3 contains 13 residues. CDR3 in amino acids: CASIPDRTYEQYF. The CDR3 DNA reads as TGCGCTAGCATCCCGGACAGGACCTACGAGCAGTACTTC.

The rearrangement links TRBV7-9 to TRBJ2-5; 9 bases line up with TRBD2. Germline CDR1 reads SEHNR; CDR2 reads FQNEAQ (reference sequence). The CDR3 length is 13 residues. With V trimmed by 9 bases and J by 6 bases, 8 bases remained unmatched. The CDR3 protein is CASGISGRKTQYF. The CDR3, as DNA: TGTGCCAGTGGGATTAGCGGGAGAAAGACCCAGTACTTC.

The rearrangement uses TRBV6-5 and TRBJ2-2; D gene uncertain. Trimming took off 0 bases at V and 4 bases at J, with 6 bases between the two ends. CDR3 length: 14 residues. Looked up from germline, CDR1 is MNHEY and CDR2 is SVGAGI. CDR3 DNA: TGTGCCAGCAGTTACTCTTCTACCACCGGGGAGCTGTTTTTT. Its translation is CASSYSSTTGELFF.

The chain is built from TRBV5-1 and TRBJ1-2; D is unresolved. Trimming stripped 0 bases from V and 8 bases from J, with 8 bases between. The length of the CDR3 is 12 residues. In germline, CDR1 is SGHRS, CDR2 YFSETQ. This chain's CDR3 is CASSLGEEGYTF. The CDR3 DNA follows: TGCGCCAGCAGCTTGGGTGAGGAAGGCTACACCTTC.

As to this clonotype: The CDR3 does not end in the conserved phenylalanine or tryptophan, so this is likely a read error. The genes are TRBV7-2 and TRBJ1-5; D unresolved. The CDR3 contains 13 residues. Germline CDR1 and CDR2: SGHTA and FQGNSA. The ends were cut back, 5 bases at V and 4 bases at J, with 9 bases in the middle. CDR3 nucleotide sequence: TGTGCCAGCAGCCAAGAGATAAATCAGCCCCAGCATCTT. Translating gives CASSQEINQPQHL.

The count of this clonotype is one. An end of the junction differs from the germline gene, which may be a read error. J is TRBJ2-7 and V is TRBV10-3; maybe TRBD2 (6 bases). Germline CDR1 and CDR2: ENHRY and SYGVKD. The CDR3 totals 14 residues. The DNA for the CDR3 is TGTGCTATCAGGGAGGACTACTCTCCTTACGAGCAGTACTTC. Translating gives CAIREDYSPYEQYF.

The chain joins TRBV12-3 or TRBV12-4 to TRBJ2-2; D unclear. The ends were cut back, 0 bases at V and 1 base at J, with 9 bases in the middle. The CDR3 consists of 16 residues. CDR3 residues: CASSLAVFRNTGELFF. The DNA for the CDR3 is TGTGCCAGCAGTTTAGCGGTTTTCAGGAACACCGGGGAGCTGTTTTTT.

This clonotype has only a few counts. The chain couples TRBV7-2 to TRBJ2-7; D perhaps matches TRBD1 (5 bases). V was shortened by 1 base and J by 3 bases, with 10 bases between the two germline ends. This CDR3 has 14 residues. CDR1 SGHTA and CDR2 FQGNSA come from the germline V gene. The DNA of the CDR3 is TGTGCCAGCAGCTTAGTGGGGCCGAACTACGAGCAGTACTTC. Its translation: CASSLVGPNYEQYF.

The genes are TRBV9 and TRBJ1-2, with D maybe TRBD1 (5 bases). The CDR3 totals 16 residues. Trimming pared 0 bases from V and 3 bases from J, leaving 15 bases between. The germline V gene has CDR1 SGDLS and CDR2 YYNGEE. The CDR3 coding sequence is TGTGCCAGCAGCGTAGGTGCAGGGCAGGCTGACTATGGCTACACCTTC. Amino acid sequence: CASSVGAGQADYGYTF.

This clonotype occurred many times. V and J are TRBV29-1 and TRBJ1-1; D not certain. The CDR3 sequence is 13 residues long. Trimming removed 7 bases from V and 5 bases from J, with 17 bases in between. CDR1 and CDR2 (germline): SQVTM, ANQGSEA. The CDR3 sequence: CSEKARLGTEAFF. The CDR3 region has the DNA TGCAGCGAAAAGGCGCGTTTAGGAACTGAAGCTTTCTTT.

The V and J genes are TRBV7-9 and TRBJ2-2; no clear D. This CDR3 is 14 amino acids long. Germline-derived CDR1 and CDR2 are SEHNR and FQNEAQ (reference sequence). Trimming removed 1 base at V and 6 bases at J, with 9 bases between. CDR3: CASSLVLGAGELFF. In DNA, the CDR3 is TGTGCCAGCAGCTTAGTATTGGGCGCCGGGGAGCTGTTTTTT.

This clonotype was seen more than once but under ten times. One end of the junction does not line up with germline, which may come from a read error. The chain combines TRBV5-6 with TRBJ1-1; D gene ambiguous. The CDR3 runs to 12 residues. Germline assignment: CDR1 SGHDT and CDR2 YYEEEE. CDR3 loop: CASNTVNSEAFF. In DNA form, the CDR3 reads TGTGCCTCTAATACAGTGAACAGTGAAGCTTTCTTT.

This clonotype came up many times. The chain is built from TRBV12-3 or TRBV12-4 and TRBJ1-1; D possibly corresponds to TRBD1 (5 bases). This CDR3 is built from 11 residues. V lost 7 bases and J lost 6, with 9 bases in between. The chain's CDR3 is CASKGVAEAFF. The CDR3 nucleotides read TGTGCCAGCAAAGGGGTAGCTGAAGCTTTCTTT.

This clonotype was recorded at least ten times. This chain uses TRBV20-1 with TRBJ2-7; no definite D call. The CDR3 consists of 10 residues. The V gene lost 3 bases and the J gene lost 5 bases, with 5 bases spanning the gap. The germline CDR1 and CDR2 sequences are DFQATT and SNEGSKA (reference sequence). The CDR3: CSASLHEQYF. Written as DNA, the CDR3 is TGCAGTGCTAGCTTGCACGAGCAGTACTTC.

As for this clonotype: A read error may be the cause here, since a much bigger clone is one base away. The CDR3 sequence: CASSPGARPPETQYF. DNA of the CDR3: TGCGCCAGCAGCCCAGGGGCTCGACCCCCCGAGACCCAGTACTTC. The chain joins TRBV5-5 to TRBJ2-5; maybe TRBD1 (6 bases). CDR1 is SGHKS and CDR2 is YYEKEE in the germline V gene (reference sequence). The CDR3 consists of 15 residues.

This clonotype has a count of ten or more. V usage is TRBV9 and J usage is TRBJ2-7; 12 nucleotides align to TRBD2. The length of the CDR3 is 15 residues. Trimming removed 4 bases from V and 6 bases from J; junction bases left unmatched: 8. Germline CDR1 reads SGDLS; CDR2 reads YYNGEE. CDR3 DNA sequence: TGTGCCAGCAGCCTCGGACTAGCGGGAACAAGCGAGCAGTACTTC. Translated, it gives CASSLGLAGTSEQYF.

There are many counts of this clonotype. The rearrangement uses TRBV19 and TRBJ1-5, with D uncertain. V dropped 5 bases and J dropped 4 bases, with 9 bases sitting between them. Germline CDR1 reads LNHDA; CDR2 reads SQIVND (reference sequence). This CDR3 has 13 amino acids. CDR3 sequence (DNA): TGTGCCAGTAGTCAGGCGGTTAATCAGCCCCAGCATTTT. It yields the protein CASSQAVNQPQHF.